Listed below are T cell receptor beta chains from one sample, sequenced in a study of blood T cell repertoires in COVID-19. Sequencing was performed with immunoSEQ multiplex PCR; in TCRdb, only in-frame clones are kept and a portion is missing. The table lists a few hundred thousand clones, around 90% of them singletons. Sample: peripheral blood. All receptors derive from a woman between 35 and 50 years old who had recovered from COVID-19. Both conserved end residues are part of each CDR3. Each record gives: clone size, V gene, D gene, J gene, CDR3 protein, CDR3 DNA. D genes are given only for firm matches. A row's size may be missing; if present it is once, few, many or a size class.

clone_size: -; v_call: TRBV7-7; d_call: TRBD1; j_call: TRBJ2-3; cdr3_aa: CASSKTGHGTDTQYF; cdr3_nt: TGTGCTAGCAGCAAGACAGGGCACGGCACAGATACGCAGTATTTT
clone_size: -; v_call: TRBV28; d_call: -; j_call: TRBJ2-7; cdr3_aa: CASSSFGGPPYEQYF; cdr3_nt: TGTGCCAGCAGTTCTTTCGGGGGGCCTCCCTACGAGCAGTACTTC
clone_size: -; v_call: TRBV7-2; d_call: TRBD2; j_call: TRBJ2-5; cdr3_aa: CASSLANQRGDQETQYF; cdr3_nt: TGTGCCAGCAGCTTAGCTAACCAGCGGGGGGATCAAGAGACCCAGTACTTC
clone_size: -; v_call: TRBV12-3/TRBV12-4; d_call: -; j_call: TRBJ2-3; cdr3_aa: CASSLVRTDTQYF; cdr3_nt: TGTGCCAGCAGTTTAGTCAGGACAGATACGCAGTATTTT
clone_size: -; v_call: TRBV4-2; d_call: TRBD1; j_call: TRBJ2-5; cdr3_aa: CASSQDYGGVGGETQYF; cdr3_nt: TGTGCCAGCAGCCAAGACTATGGGGGAGTAGGGGGCGAGACCCAGTACTTC
clone_size: -; v_call: TRBV3-1/TRBV3-2; d_call: TRBD1; j_call: TRBJ2-1; cdr3_aa: CASSQIRDRGLNEQFF; cdr3_nt: TGTGCCAGCAGCCAGATCCGGGACAGGGGCCTCAATGAGCAGTTCTTC
clone_size: -; v_call: TRBV5-5; d_call: -; j_call: TRBJ2-5; cdr3_aa: CASSLLAGRLQETQYF; cdr3_nt: TGTGCCAGCAGCTTATTGGCAGGGCGATTACAAGAGACCCAGTACTTC
clone_size: -; v_call: TRBV25-1; d_call: -; j_call: TRBJ2-1; cdr3_aa: CASRLSSYNEQFF; cdr3_nt: TGTGCCAGTAGATTGAGCTCCTACAATGAGCAGTTCTTC
clone_size: -; v_call: TRBV5-1; d_call: -; j_call: TRBJ1-1; cdr3_aa: CASSMPRGSTTNTEAFF; cdr3_nt: TGCGCCAGCAGCATGCCCAGGGGATCTACTACAAACACTGAAGCTTTCTTT
clone_size: -; v_call: TRBV5-1; d_call: -; j_call: TRBJ2-1; cdr3_aa: CASSLDGGYYNEQFF; cdr3_nt: TGCGCCAGCAGCTTGGATGGCGGATATTACAATGAGCAGTTCTTC
clone_size: -; v_call: TRBV7-8; d_call: TRBD2; j_call: TRBJ2-3; cdr3_aa: CASSPKEAGGRDTQYF; cdr3_nt: TGTGCCAGCAGCCCCAAGGAAGCGGGAGGGAGAGATACGCAGTATTTT
clone_size: -; v_call: TRBV19; d_call: -; j_call: TRBJ2-3; cdr3_aa: CASSNLGLAGGSTDTQYF; cdr3_nt: TGTGCCAGTAGTAACCTCGGACTAGCAGGGGGGAGCACAGATACGCAGTATTTT
clone_size: few; v_call: TRBV5-1; d_call: -; j_call: TRBJ1-1; cdr3_aa: CASSVTGNTEAFF; cdr3_nt: TGCGCCAGCAGCGTTACAGGGAATACTGAAGCTTTCTTT
clone_size: -; v_call: TRBV6-5; d_call: TRBD1; j_call: TRBJ2-1; cdr3_aa: CASRRTGKLNEQFF; cdr3_nt: TGTGCCAGCAGGAGGACAGGGAAATTAAATGAGCAGTTCTTC
clone_size: -; v_call: TRBV24-1; d_call: TRBD1; j_call: TRBJ1-4; cdr3_aa: CATQGAENEKLFF; cdr3_nt: TGTGCCACCCAGGGGGCTGAGAATGAAAAACTGTTTTTT
clone_size: -; v_call: TRBV6-1; d_call: -; j_call: TRBJ1-5; cdr3_aa: CASSESPTFNQPQHF; cdr3_nt: TGTGCCAGCAGTGAAAGCCCGACTTTCAATCAGCCCCAGCATTTT
clone_size: -; v_call: TRBV7-8; d_call: -; j_call: TRBJ1-1; cdr3_aa: CASSLTGDWGTEAFF; cdr3_nt: TGTGCCAGCAGCTTAACGGGGGATTGGGGCACTGAAGCTTTCTTT
clone_size: -; v_call: TRBV5-4; d_call: -; j_call: TRBJ1-2; cdr3_aa: CASSLGGGLGYTF; cdr3_nt: TGTGCCAGCAGCTTGGGAGGGGGTTTGGGCTACACCTTC
clone_size: -; v_call: TRBV10-3; d_call: -; j_call: TRBJ2-1; cdr3_aa: CAISQDWNNNEQFF; cdr3_nt: TGTGCCATCAGTCAAGACTGGAATAACAATGAGCAGTTCTTC
clone_size: -; v_call: TRBV7-6; d_call: TRBD1; j_call: TRBJ2-5; cdr3_aa: CASSSVQGAGETQYF; cdr3_nt: TGTGCCAGCAGTTCAGTACAGGGGGCGGGAGAGACCCAGTACTTC
clone_size: -; v_call: TRBV20-1; d_call: TRBD1; j_call: TRBJ1-1; cdr3_aa: CSASPTGYTEAFF; cdr3_nt: TGCAGTGCTAGTCCGACAGGGTACACTGAAGCTTTCTTT
clone_size: few; v_call: TRBV7-9; d_call: TRBD2; j_call: TRBJ2-2; cdr3_aa: CASSWGTSGNANTGELFF; cdr3_nt: TGTGCCAGCAGCTGGGGGACTAGCGGAAACGCGAACACCGGGGAGCTGTTTTTT
clone_size: -; v_call: TRBV11-3; d_call: TRBD2; j_call: TRBJ2-3; cdr3_aa: CASSWGGGPDTQYF; cdr3_nt: TGTGCCAGCAGCTGGGGGGGAGGGCCAGATACGCAGTATTTT
clone_size: -; v_call: TRBV10-3; d_call: -; j_call: TRBJ2-7; cdr3_aa: CAISEKAEYEQYF; cdr3_nt: TGTGCCATCAGTGAGAAGGCGGAATACGAGCAGTACTTC
clone_size: -; v_call: TRBV30; d_call: TRBD2; j_call: TRBJ2-1; cdr3_aa: CAWSALIAGGRGNEQFF; cdr3_nt: TGTGCCTGGAGTGCCCTCATAGCGGGAGGTCGGGGCAATGAGCAGTTCTTC
clone_size: -; v_call: TRBV19; d_call: TRBD1; j_call: TRBJ1-2; cdr3_aa: CASSIWKGQGVNGYTF; cdr3_nt: TGTGCCAGTAGTATTTGGAAGGGACAGGGTGTCAATGGCTACACCTTC
clone_size: -; v_call: TRBV28; d_call: -; j_call: TRBJ2-1; cdr3_aa: CASSLEQGEQFF; cdr3_nt: TGTGCCAGCAGTTTAGAACAGGGTGAGCAGTTCTTC
clone_size: -; v_call: TRBV10-3; d_call: TRBD2; j_call: TRBJ2-7; cdr3_aa: CAIRRAGAEYEQYF; cdr3_nt: TGTGCCATCAGGAGGGCGGGAGCGGAATACGAGCAGTACTTC
clone_size: -; v_call: TRBV7-8; d_call: TRBD2; j_call: TRBJ2-1; cdr3_aa: CASIAGDVYNEQFF; cdr3_nt: TGTGCCAGCATTGCGGGAGATGTCTACAATGAGCAGTTCTTC
clone_size: -; v_call: TRBV12-3/TRBV12-4; d_call: -; j_call: TRBJ1-5; cdr3_aa: CASSFFGNQPQHF; cdr3_nt: TGTGCCAGCAGTTTTTTCGGCAATCAGCCCCAGCATTTT
clone_size: -; v_call: TRBV30; d_call: TRBD1; j_call: TRBJ1-3; cdr3_aa: CAWSPPGQSYSGNTIYF; cdr3_nt: TGTGCCTGGAGTCCTCCGGGACAGTCGTACTCTGGAAACACCATATATTTT
clone_size: -; v_call: TRBV11-2; d_call: TRBD2; j_call: TRBJ2-3; cdr3_aa: CASSLVAGSTDTQYF; cdr3_nt: TGTGCCAGCAGCTTAGTAGCGGGAAGCACAGATACGCAGTATTTT
clone_size: -; v_call: TRBV5-6; d_call: TRBD2; j_call: TRBJ2-5; cdr3_aa: CASSRRASGSWAQETQYF; cdr3_nt: TGTGCCAGCAGCAGGAGGGCTAGCGGGAGTTGGGCGCAAGAGACCCAGTACTTC
clone_size: -; v_call: TRBV5-8; d_call: -; j_call: TRBJ1-2; cdr3_aa: CASSFRQTNYGYTF; cdr3_nt: TGTGCCAGCAGCTTCAGGCAGACTAACTATGGCTACACCTTC
clone_size: -; v_call: TRBV3-1/TRBV3-2; d_call: TRBD2; j_call: TRBJ2-1; cdr3_aa: CASSLYAGEPYNEQFF; cdr3_nt: TGTGCCAGCAGCCTCTACGCGGGAGAACCCTACAATGAGCAGTTCTTC
clone_size: once; v_call: TRBV4-1; d_call: -; j_call: TRBJ2-7; cdr3_aa: CASSQGQRASYEQYF; cdr3_nt: TGCGCCAGCAGCCAAGGGCAGCGCGCTTCCTACGAGCAGTACTTC
clone_size: -; v_call: TRBV5-1; d_call: TRBD1; j_call: TRBJ2-7; cdr3_aa: CASSFEGQGIYEQYF; cdr3_nt: TGCGCCAGCAGCTTTGAAGGACAGGGGATCTACGAGCAGTACTTC
clone_size: -; v_call: TRBV14; d_call: TRBD2; j_call: TRBJ2-5; cdr3_aa: CASSQLAGGRETQYF; cdr3_nt: TGTGCCAGCAGCCAACTAGCGGGAGGAAGAGAGACCCAGTACTTC
clone_size: -; v_call: TRBV11-3; d_call: TRBD1; j_call: TRBJ2-2; cdr3_aa: CASSLDLGDRAGELFF; cdr3_nt: TGTGCCAGCAGCTTAGATCTGGGTGACAGGGCCGGGGAGCTGTTTTTT
clone_size: -; v_call: TRBV10-2; d_call: TRBD1; j_call: TRBJ1-5; cdr3_aa: CASSPSTGGSQPQHF; cdr3_nt: TGCGCCAGCAGTCCTTCGACAGGGGGTTCTCAGCCCCAGCATTTT
clone_size: once; v_call: TRBV5-4; d_call: TRBD1; j_call: TRBJ1-5; cdr3_aa: CASSIADRGFSNQPQHF; cdr3_nt: TGTGCCAGCAGCATCGCGGACAGGGGGTTTAGCAATCAGCCCCAGCATTTT
clone_size: once; v_call: TRBV19; d_call: TRBD1; j_call: TRBJ1-5; cdr3_aa: CASSWGGTDSNQPQHF; cdr3_nt: TGTGCCAGTAGTTGGGGCGGGACAGATAGCAATCAGCCCCAGCATTTT
clone_size: once; v_call: TRBV11-3; d_call: -; j_call: TRBJ2-2; cdr3_aa: CASSWDNRVPAGELFF; cdr3_nt: TGTGCCAGCAGCTGGGATAACAGGGTCCCCGCCGGGGAGCTGTTTTTT
clone_size: -; v_call: TRBV5-1; d_call: TRBD2; j_call: TRBJ2-7; cdr3_aa: CASSLDASGSNEQYF; cdr3_nt: TGCGCCAGCAGCTTGGACGCCAGCGGGAGCAACGAGCAGTACTTC
clone_size: -; v_call: TRBV3-1/TRBV3-2; d_call: TRBD2; j_call: TRBJ2-7; cdr3_aa: CASSQGLAATYEQYF; cdr3_nt: TGTGCCAGCAGCCAGGGACTAGCAGCAACCTACGAGCAGTACTTC
clone_size: -; v_call: TRBV6-1; d_call: -; j_call: TRBJ1-1; cdr3_aa: CASSEDSGDTEAFF; cdr3_nt: TGTGCCAGCAGTGAAGACTCCGGGGACACTGAAGCTTTCTTT
clone_size: once; v_call: TRBV7-3; d_call: TRBD1; j_call: TRBJ2-7; cdr3_aa: CASSRTGGLDEQYF; cdr3_nt: TGTGCCAGCAGCAGAACAGGGGGCTTGGACGAGCAGTACTTC